Listed below are T cell receptor beta chains from one sample, sequenced in a study of blood T cell repertoires in COVID-19. The protocol was immunoSEQ multiplex PCR, while the TCRdb copy is restricted to in-frame clones and leaves out a portion. This table has 250,000 to 300,000 clones, 85% to 90% appearing once. Material: peripheral blood. Receptor source: a woman aged 45-60 years with COVID-19, enrolled during active disease. Both conserved end residues are part of each CDR3. The D gene is left open where the match is weak. Size is omitted from some rows. Given values are once, few, many or a class for expanded clones.

CDR3 DNA: TGTGCCAGCAGTCTGGCGGGCGGTGCGTTCTCTTACACTGAAGCTTTCTTT; CDR3 protein: CASSLAGGAFSYTEAFF; clone size: .; D gene: .; V gene: TRBV28; J gene: TRBJ1-1
CDR3 DNA: TGTGCCAGCAGGGACAGGGGTATCAATCAGCCCCAGCATTTT; CDR3 protein: CASRDRGINQPQHF; clone size: .; D gene: TRBD1; V gene: TRBV6-6; J gene: TRBJ1-5
CDR3 DNA: TGTGCCAGCAGCTTATCCAGGGATTTCACTGAAGCTTTCTTT; CDR3 protein: CASSLSRDFTEAFF; clone size: once; D gene: .; V gene: TRBV7-2; J gene: TRBJ1-1
CDR3 DNA: TGCGCCAGCAGCCTCCGCTCCCCATGGACAGTTCCGGATCAGCCCCAGCATTTT; CDR3 protein: CASSLRSPWTVPDQPQHF; clone size: .; D gene: .; V gene: TRBV4-1; J gene: TRBJ1-5
CDR3 DNA: TGTGCCAGCAGTGAACTAGCCGGCCTCCAAGAGACCCAGTACTTC; CDR3 protein: CASSELAGLQETQYF; clone size: .; D gene: .; V gene: TRBV2; J gene: TRBJ2-5
CDR3 DNA: TGTGCCAGTAGTATAGAGTCCGGGACTAGCGGGAAACAGTACGAGCAGTACTTC; CDR3 protein: CASSIESGTSGKQYEQYF; clone size: .; D gene: TRBD2; V gene: TRBV19; J gene: TRBJ2-7
CDR3 DNA: TGCGCCAGCAGCCAAGATCAGGACAGGGGACAGCCCCAGCATTTT; CDR3 protein: CASSQDQDRGQPQHF; clone size: once; D gene: TRBD1; V gene: TRBV4-1; J gene: TRBJ1-5
CDR3 DNA: TGTGCCAGCAGCGCCACCGGGACTAGAACCTACAATGAGCAGTTCTTC; CDR3 protein: CASSATGTRTYNEQFF; clone size: .; D gene: TRBD2; V gene: TRBV9; J gene: TRBJ2-1
CDR3 DNA: TGTGCCAGCAGCCAAGAGAGAAGCTACGAGCAGTACTTC; CDR3 protein: CASSQERSYEQYF; clone size: .; D gene: .; V gene: TRBV3-1/TRBV3-2; J gene: TRBJ2-7
CDR3 DNA: TGTGCCAGCAGCGTATCCTCTAGCGGGCCTCCCTACGAGCAGTACTTC; CDR3 protein: CASSVSSSGPPYEQYF; clone size: .; D gene: TRBD2; V gene: TRBV9; J gene: TRBJ2-7
CDR3 DNA: TGTGCCACCAGCAGAGATCTCGCAGTGAACACTGAAGCTTTCTTT; CDR3 protein: CATSRDLAVNTEAFF; clone size: .; D gene: .; V gene: TRBV15; J gene: TRBJ1-1
CDR3 DNA: TGTGCCAGCACCGACAGGGCATACGAGCAGTACTTC; CDR3 protein: CASTDRAYEQYF; clone size: once; D gene: TRBD1; V gene: TRBV12-3/TRBV12-4; J gene: TRBJ2-7
CDR3 DNA: TGTGCCAGCAGCTTAGCATACAGGGGGAGAACCTACAATGAGCAGTTCTTC; CDR3 protein: CASSLAYRGRTYNEQFF; clone size: .; D gene: TRBD1; V gene: TRBV11-2; J gene: TRBJ2-1
CDR3 DNA: TGCAGCGTTGAAGATCGATGGGAGGACTACACCTTC; CDR3 protein: CSVEDRWEDYTF; clone size: .; D gene: .; V gene: TRBV29-1; J gene: TRBJ1-2
CDR3 DNA: TGTGCCTGGAGTACCAGGGACAGGGTGTCCGAGCAGTACTTC; CDR3 protein: CAWSTRDRVSEQYF; clone size: .; D gene: TRBD1; V gene: TRBV30; J gene: TRBJ2-7
CDR3 DNA: TGTGCCAGCAGCCAACACAATCGAGGGCCCCAGCATTTT; CDR3 protein: CASSQHNRGPQHF; clone size: once; D gene: .; V gene: TRBV3-1/TRBV3-2; J gene: TRBJ1-5
CDR3 DNA: TGTGCCACCAGTGAACCCGGCTCGGGGAATGGCTACACCTTC; CDR3 protein: CATSEPGSGNGYTF; clone size: .; D gene: .; V gene: TRBV24-1; J gene: TRBJ1-2
CDR3 DNA: TGTGCCTGGGGACAGGGGAGAGGAAACACCATATATTTT; CDR3 protein: CAWGQGRGNTIYF; clone size: few; D gene: TRBD1; V gene: TRBV30; J gene: TRBJ1-3
CDR3 DNA: TGCGCCAGCAGCTTGGAGCTAGCGGGAGGCCACGAGCAGTACTTC; CDR3 protein: CASSLELAGGHEQYF; clone size: .; D gene: TRBD2; V gene: TRBV5-1; J gene: TRBJ2-7
CDR3 DNA: TGTGCCACCAGCCCCCGAGCGGGAGAGGGTTTTAATGAGCAGTTCTTC; CDR3 protein: CATSPRAGEGFNEQFF; clone size: .; D gene: TRBD2; V gene: TRBV15; J gene: TRBJ2-1
CDR3 DNA: TGTGCCAGCAGCGTAGCATCGGTAACGGAGACCCAGTACTTC; CDR3 protein: CASSVASVTETQYF; clone size: .; D gene: .; V gene: TRBV9; J gene: TRBJ2-5
CDR3 DNA: TGTGCCAGCAGTTACGCGGGAGGACCTTACAATGAGCAGTTCTTC; CDR3 protein: CASSYAGGPYNEQFF; clone size: once; D gene: TRBD2; V gene: TRBV6-2/TRBV6-3; J gene: TRBJ2-1
CDR3 DNA: TGTGCCAGCTCGACCTTTGAGGCGCGCAATCAGCCCCAGCATTTT; CDR3 protein: CASSTFEARNQPQHF; clone size: few; D gene: .; V gene: TRBV18; J gene: TRBJ1-5
CDR3 DNA: TGCGCCAGCAGCAAAGCGACTAGTTACGAGCAGTACTTC; CDR3 protein: CASSKATSYEQYF; clone size: once; D gene: .; V gene: TRBV5-1; J gene: TRBJ2-7
CDR3 DNA: TGTGCCAGCTCATCAGGGTCAGCTAACTATGGCTACACCTTC; CDR3 protein: CASSSGSANYGYTF; clone size: .; D gene: .; V gene: TRBV18; J gene: TRBJ1-2
CDR3 DNA: TGTGCCAGCAGCTTGGGTCCGGAGGAAGGCACTGAAGCTTTCTTT; CDR3 protein: CASSLGPEEGTEAFF; clone size: .; D gene: .; V gene: TRBV5-8; J gene: TRBJ1-1
CDR3 DNA: TGTGCCAGCAGCGTAGTCGGGACTAGGCACACCGGGGAGCTGTTTTTT; CDR3 protein: CASSVVGTRHTGELFF; clone size: .; D gene: TRBD2; V gene: TRBV9; J gene: TRBJ2-2
CDR3 DNA: TGCGCCAGCAGTGAGCGACAGGGGAGCTCCTACAATGAGCAGTTCTTC; CDR3 protein: CASSERQGSSYNEQFF; clone size: .; D gene: TRBD1; V gene: TRBV10-1; J gene: TRBJ2-1